Listed below are T cell receptor beta chains from one sample, sequenced in a study of post-analysis software for immune sequencing data. One entry per CDR3 protein, called by TCRdb with MiXCR from the PCR reads. Here the sample spans fewer than 850,000 distinct CDR3 sequences, around 45% being singletons. The sequenced sample consisted of blood. The receptor source for this set is a girl between 10 and 17 years old with multiple sclerosis. Both conserved end residues are part of each CDR3.

v_call | cdr3_aa
TRBV9 | CASSPRDSGNTEAFF
TRBV29-1 | CSVRSSGIRFF
TRBV12-3/TRBV12-4 | CASSPGLGGSPLHF
TRBV14 | CASSLDRSYIQYF
TRBV15 | CATSRDIGKRDGTDTQYF
TRBV5-5 | CASSLEFLGQGARNEQFF
TRBV29-1 | CSVDSASGRNEQFF
TRBV7-2 | CASSLARSGQGSTGELFF
TRBV20-1 | CSATPGLGGYEQYF
TRBV20-1 | CSARDASGSLYEQYF
TRBV27 | CASRKTGLNTEAFF
TRBV12-3/TRBV12-4 | CASSLGAAINEKLFF
TRBV6-6 | CASSPGLAGALYNEQFF
TRBV5-5 | CASSLQTASTDTQYF
TRBV27 | CASSVAGRESPLHF
TRBV9 | CASSVVPETDTQYF
TRBV7-6 | CASSPLDKAVVEQYF
TRBV4-3 | CASSQGNGQTQYF
TRBV20-1 | CSARECRSCLKTQYF
TRBV27 | CASSFTGGENQPQHF
TRBV10-3 | CAINERETSEQFF
TRBV6-1 | CASSGQGVPYEQYF
TRBV9 | CASSVDLKETQYF
TRBV20-1 | CSAQDRAKNTEAFF
TRBV29-1 | CSVEDVGLFF
TRBV7-2 | CASSFWTSGKETQFF
TRBV7-9 | CASSAKPGLAGRENEQFF
TRBV5-1 | CASSPRTGRAMNTEAFF
TRBV11-2 | CASSVPSAETQYF
TRBV6-1 | CASSPGGVILPNTEAFF
TRBV7-6 | CASSLANLDEQFF
TRBV29-1 | CSVVRTGSYEQYF
TRBV6-1 | CASSETPDGQHIQYF
TRBV5-1 | CASSLGGGQGIDEQYF
TRBV7-2 | CASSFATPETQYF
TRBV12-3/TRBV12-4 | CASSSGLTTGELFF
TRBV3-1 | CASSQAGELFF
TRBV5-1 | CASSLGSGPPYEQYF
TRBV5-1 | CASYTGTSGTDTQYF
TRBV9 | CASSVGAGQGYNEQFF
TRBV6-6 | CASLWTGGNQPQHF
TRBV20-1 | CSASGGSVAHNEQFF
TRBV7-3 | CASSPGVGLAGYNEQFF
TRBV10-2 | CASRSPTYEQYF
TRBV7-8 | CASSRYRGATSTDTQYF
TRBV5-1 | CASSLEAGARTEAFF
TRBV10-3 | CAIGRGGVNYGYTF
TRBV3-1 | CASSQEQLRPEAFF
TRBV12-3/TRBV12-4 | CASSSYTGGQETQYF
TRBV6-5 | CASSYLDYLDEQFF
TRBV6-6 | CASSYQKRAGELFF
TRBV7-9 | CASSLAQWDRGVHEQYF
TRBV15 | CATSRVRDSGSQYF
TRBV28 | CASEQGPPNYGYTF
TRBV15 | CATSSGQGAYEQYF